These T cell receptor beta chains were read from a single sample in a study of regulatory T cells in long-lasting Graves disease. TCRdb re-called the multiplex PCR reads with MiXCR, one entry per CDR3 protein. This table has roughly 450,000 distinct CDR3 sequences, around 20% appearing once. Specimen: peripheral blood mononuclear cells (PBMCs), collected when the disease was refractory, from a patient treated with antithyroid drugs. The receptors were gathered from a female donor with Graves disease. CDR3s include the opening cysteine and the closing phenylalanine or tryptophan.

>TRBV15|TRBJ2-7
CATGRDSTGIRYEQYF
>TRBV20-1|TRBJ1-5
CSAKQDSNQPQHF
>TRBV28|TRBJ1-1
CASTRSARTEAFF
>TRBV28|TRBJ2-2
CASSFLGGYTGELFF
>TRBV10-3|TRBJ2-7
CAISDLYEQYF
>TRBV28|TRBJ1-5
CASSPGQGRNQPQHF
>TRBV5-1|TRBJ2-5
CASSLNKREDLETQYF
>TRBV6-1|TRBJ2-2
CAIGGRTGELFF
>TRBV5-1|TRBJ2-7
CASSLDGLAGGPSYEQYF
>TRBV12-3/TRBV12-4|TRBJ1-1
CASSQGGITEAFF
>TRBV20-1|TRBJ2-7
CSARDEGPLSYEQYF
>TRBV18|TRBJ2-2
CASSSSGIAGELFF
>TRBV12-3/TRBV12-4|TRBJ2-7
CASSYIPGLDYFRYEQYF
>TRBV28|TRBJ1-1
CASIDPPEAFF
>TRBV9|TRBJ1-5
CASSGTGASNQPQHF
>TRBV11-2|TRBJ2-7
CASRAGGIYEQYF
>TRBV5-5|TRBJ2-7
CASSSSLREQYF
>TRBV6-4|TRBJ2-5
CAPGGLAGAETQYF
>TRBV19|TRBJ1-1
CASNFRGRTEAFF
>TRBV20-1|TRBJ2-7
CSARDFRRSLRGRVYEQYF
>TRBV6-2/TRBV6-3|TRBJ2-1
CASSMGGSSYNEQFF
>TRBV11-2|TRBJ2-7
CATHGGAYEQYF
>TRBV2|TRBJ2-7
CANQGAVDYEQYF
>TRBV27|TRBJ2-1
CASRPLAGYEQFF
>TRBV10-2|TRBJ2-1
CASRRGHEPWEQFF
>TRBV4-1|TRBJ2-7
CASSPLGGATYEQYF
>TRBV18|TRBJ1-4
CASSRVGNPNEKLFF
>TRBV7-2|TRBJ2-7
CASSPQTGGSHEQYF
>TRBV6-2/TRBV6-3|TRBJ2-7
CASSTNIPGHREQYF
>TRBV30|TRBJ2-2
CAWRNGPSANTGELFF
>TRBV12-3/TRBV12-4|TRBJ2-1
CASSLRVTGVYNEQFF
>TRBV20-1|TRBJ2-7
CSALGSYDYEQYF
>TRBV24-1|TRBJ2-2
CATSDLALGGGDTGELFF
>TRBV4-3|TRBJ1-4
CASSQEITYNGKLFF
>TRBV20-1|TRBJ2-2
CSARVAGNTGELFF
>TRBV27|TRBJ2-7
CASSNTFYEQYF
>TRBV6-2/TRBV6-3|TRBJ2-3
CAKRRGTDTQYF
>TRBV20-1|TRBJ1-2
CSARAGPQKTLANYGYTF
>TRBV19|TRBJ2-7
CASSGEGTGWEQYF
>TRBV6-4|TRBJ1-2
CASSYSRALHGYTF
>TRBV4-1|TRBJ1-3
CASSQTLQGGNTIYF
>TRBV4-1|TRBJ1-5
CASSQDADSLGNQPQHF
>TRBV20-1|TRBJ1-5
CSASVGTDSNQPQHF